Listed below are T cell receptor beta chains from one sample, sequenced in a study of cytomegalovirus exposure and HLA in healthy donors. Clones were read by immunoSEQ multiplex PCR, and TCRdb kept only the in-frame ones, dropping some. The data contain 50,000 to 65,000 clones, 73% of them singletons. The sample taken for sequencing was PBMCs. The receptors here all came from a man aged 18 to 30 in good health and CMV-seronegative. The CDR3 runs from the conserved cysteine through the conserved F or W. D genes are given only for firm matches. Part of the rows lack a size; the others show once, few, many or a class for expanded clones.

>-|15|-|TRBJ2-7|TRBV7-8
TGTGCCAGCAGCTCCGCCGGGTCTGTAACCTACGAGCAGTACTTC
CASSSAGSVTYEQYF
>-|14|TRBD2|TRBJ2-1|TRBV29-1
TGCAGCGTTGTTACTAGCGGGAGGGTGGATGAGCAGTTCTTC
CSVVTSGRVDEQFF
>-|16|-|TRBJ2-7|TRBV7-2
TGTGCCAGCAGCTTCCAGACAGGCACCAGAGCCTACGAGCAGTACTTC
CASSFQTGTRAYEQYF
>-|16|TRBD2|TRBJ2-3|TRBV5-1
TGCGCCAGCAGCGTTAGCGGGAGCCGGAGCACAGATACGCAGTATTTT
CASSVSGSRSTDTQYF
>-|16|TRBD1|TRBJ1-1|TRBV7-9
TGTGCCAGCAGCGCTACTGGGACAGGGGGAGTGACTGAAGCTTTCTTT
CASSATGTGGVTEAFF
>-|13|-|TRBJ1-6|TRBV2
TGTGCCAGCAGCGACACCAATAATTCACCCCTCCACTTT
CASSDTNNSPLHF
>-|11|TRBD1|TRBJ1-1|TRBV25-1
TGTGCCAGCATCAGACAGGGGGCGACTTTCTTT
CASIRQGATFF
>-|13|TRBD1|TRBJ2-2|TRBV29-1
TGCAGCTCTACGACAGGGTTTAACGGGGAGCTGTTTTTT
CSSTTGFNGELFF
>-|15|-|TRBJ2-7|TRBV9
TGTGCCAGCAGCCCTAACAGGGGAGGCTACTACGAGCAGTACTTC
CASSPNRGGYYEQYF
>-|15|-|TRBJ1-1|TRBV4-1
TGCGCCAGCAGCCAAGATTGGGGAGGGGACACTGAAGCTTTCTTT
CASSQDWGGDTEAFF
>-|14|-|TRBJ1-1|TRBV4-3
TGCGCCAGCAGCCAAGATGTCGGAGGCACTGAAGCTTTCTTT
CASSQDVGGTEAFF
>-|14|TRBD1|TRBJ1-1|TRBV6-6
TGTGCCAGCAGCTCCAGGGGGCGGGATACTGAAGCTTTCTTT
CASSSRGRDTEAFF
>few|15|TRBD1|TRBJ2-7|TRBV29-1
TGCAGCGTTGAATTTGCGGGACAGGGACACTACGAGCAGTACTTC
CSVEFAGQGHYEQYF
>-|13|-|TRBJ2-5|TRBV4-1
TGCGCCAGCAGCCGGGCTCTGGGTGAGACCCAGTACTTC
CASSRALGETQYF
>once|13|-|TRBJ2-7|TRBV2
TGTGCCAGCAGTGAACAGGGTCTGTACGAGCAGTACTTC
CASSEQGLYEQYF
>-|20|-|TRBJ2-3|TRBV28
TGTGCCAGCAGACCAATCCCAAGGGGGGGGACTCCGATATCAACAGATACGCAGTATTTT
CASRPIPRGGTPISTDTQYF
>few|15|-|TRBJ2-7|TRBV4-3
TGCGCCAGCAGCCAAGATCAGGCAGGGTCCTACGAGCAGTACTTC
CASSQDQAGSYEQYF
>-|13|TRBD2|TRBJ2-1|TRBV9
TGTGCCAGCAGCGTAAGAGCGGGGAATGAGCAGTTCTTC
CASSVRAGNEQFF
>-|14|-|TRBJ1-5|TRBV28
TGTGCCAGCAGTTTGTCGGTCAGGGGCCAGCCCCAGCATTTT
CASSLSVRGQPQHF
>-|16|-|TRBJ1-2|TRBV30
TGTGCCTGGAGTCCTTCCAAGTCAAATCGCGGGTATGGCTACACCTTC
CAWSPSKSNRGYGYTF
>-|17|TRBD1|TRBJ1-4|TRBV7-2
TGTGCCAGCAGCGCCGGGACAGGGCAAAGGGACAATGAAAAACTGTTTTTT
CASSAGTGQRDNEKLFF
>few|14|-|TRBJ2-2|TRBV9
TGTGCCAGCAGCGTACGGACAGACACCGGGGAGCTGTTTTTT
CASSVRTDTGELFF
>-|17|-|TRBJ1-2|TRBV29-1
TGCAGCGTTGCCTTTGAGGCTCAAGTTTTTTCTAACTATGGCTACACCTTC
CSVAFEAQVFSNYGYTF
>-|14|-|TRBJ1-4|TRBV6-5
TGTGCCAGCAGTTTACGGGGTCCTAATGAAAAACTGTTTTTT
CASSLRGPNEKLFF
>-|15|-|TRBJ2-3|TRBV6-1
TGTGCCAGCAGTGAATACGCGACAGTCACAGATACGCAGTATTTT
CASSEYATVTDTQYF
>-|16|TRBD1|TRBJ1-1|TRBV25-1
TGTGCCAGCAGTGAGGCGACAGGGCTGGTCCGCACTGAAGCTTTCTTT
CASSEATGLVRTEAFF
>-|15|-|TRBJ1-4|TRBV2
TGTGCCAGCAGCCTAGATCAGGGATCTAATGAAAAACTGTTTTTT
CASSLDQGSNEKLFF
>-|14|-|TRBJ2-7|TRBV6-5
TGTGCCAGCAGTGCGTACGGGACTTTTTACGAGCAGTACTTC
CASSAYGTFYEQYF
>-|14|-|TRBJ2-7|TRBV15
TGTGCCACCAGCAGAGGAACGGTAGCGGACGAGCAGTACTTC
CATSRGTVADEQYF
>-|15|-|TRBJ1-1|TRBV6-5
TGTGCCAGCACCAAAGACAGGCTCATGAACACTGAAGCTTTCTTT
CASTKDRLMNTEAFF
>-|14|-|TRBJ1-5|TRBV7-2
TGTGCCAGCAGCTTGAATGCGGGAAATCAGCCCCAGCATTTT
CASSLNAGNQPQHF
>-|14|TRBD1|TRBJ1-3|TRBV30
TGTGCCTGGAGTGTATCAGGGGGCGGAAACACCATATATTTT
CAWSVSGGGNTIYF
>-|19|-|TRBJ2-2|TRBV4-1
TGCGCCAGCAGCCAAGAAATACCCGGGTTTTATCTTGGCACCGGGGAGCTGTTTTTT
CASSQEIPGFYLGTGELFF
>-|10|-|TRBJ2-7|TRBV20-1
TGCAGTGCTACAGGGTACGAGCAGTACTTC
CSATGYEQYF
>-|15|TRBD1|TRBJ2-6|TRBV29-1
TGCAGCGTTGAGCAGGGGGAATCTGGGGCCAACGTCCTGACTTTC
CSVEQGESGANVLTF
>-|16|-|TRBJ2-2|TRBV14
TGTGCCAGCAGCCAAGGGCCCCCCCCGAACACCGGGGAGCTGTTTTTT
CASSQGPPPNTGELFF
>once|15|TRBD1|TRBJ2-6|TRBV25-1
TGTGCCAGCAGTGGGGACAGCTCTGGGGCCAACGTCCTGACTTTC
CASSGDSSGANVLTF
>-|16|TRBD2|TRBJ2-5|TRBV2
TGTGCCAGCAGCGGGGGGGGTCTACGGGACCAAGAGACCCAGTACTTC
CASSGGGLRDQETQYF
>few|11|-|TRBJ1-4|TRBV28
TGTGCCAGCAGCCAGAGAGGAAAACTGTTTTTT
CASSQRGKLFF
>few|16|TRBD1|TRBJ1-4|TRBV4-1
TGCGCCAGCAGCCTGGACTTCCAGGGGGCGGGTGAAAAACTGTTTTTT
CASSLDFQGAGEKLFF
>-|17|TRBD2|TRBJ2-3|TRBV28
TGTGCCAGCAGCCCTACTAGCGGGAGACATGGTACAGATACGCAGTATTTT
CASSPTSGRHGTDTQYF
>few|15|-|TRBJ2-7|TRBV4-3
TGCGCCAGCAGCCCAGGTCGGGGGTACACCTACGAGCAGTACTTC
CASSPGRGYTYEQYF
>-|14|-|TRBJ2-7|TRBV27
TGTGCCAGCAGTTCCGGGTCCACAATCTACGAGCAGTACTTC
CASSSGSTIYEQYF
>-|12|-|TRBJ1-1|TRBV28
TGTGCCAGCAGTTTAACGACAGCTGAAGCTTTCTTT
CASSLTTAEAFF
>-|15|TRBD1|TRBJ1-5|TRBV4-1
TGCGCCAGCAGCCCTGGGACAGGGGGAAATCAGCCCCAGCATTTT
CASSPGTGGNQPQHF
>-|14|TRBD2|TRBJ2-4|TRBV30
TGTGCCAGAAGCGGGGCGGTAGCCAAAAACATTCAGTACTTC
CARSGAVAKNIQYF
>-|12|-|TRBJ2-7|TRBV5-4
TGTGCCAGCAGCTTGGGGGACTCTAGACGGTACTTC
CASSLGDSRRYF
>-|15|-|TRBJ2-1|TRBV7-9
TGTGCCAGCAGCTTAACGGCGGCGCCCTACAATGAGCAGTTCTTC
CASSLTAAPYNEQFF
>-|13|TRBD2|TRBJ2-1|TRBV29-1
TGCAGCGTTGCGGCTAGCGGGAGCAATGAGCAGTTCTTC
CSVAASGSNEQFF
>-|16|-|TRBJ2-1|TRBV29-1
TGCAGCGTTGAACGGTCTCTTGCGGGGTTATACAATGAGCAGTTCTTC
CSVERSLAGLYNEQFF
>-|13|TRBD1|TRBJ1-1|TRBV7-9
TGTGCCAGCAGCTGGGACAGGGCGGCTGAAGCTTTCTTT
CASSWDRAAEAFF
>-|12|-|TRBJ2-1|TRBV7-2
TGTGCCAGCAGTCCGGCCTACAATGAGCAGTTCTTC
CASSPAYNEQFF
>-|16|TRBD2|TRBJ2-1|TRBV2
TGTGCCAGCAAACTAGCGGGAGGCCCTTATGACAATGAGCAGTTCTTC
CASKLAGGPYDNEQFF
>-|15|TRBD1|TRBJ1-2|TRBV7-2
TGTGCCAGCAGCTCGAACAGGGGGACAGCCGATGGCTACACCTTC
CASSSNRGTADGYTF
>-|15|-|TRBJ1-5|TRBV13
TGTGCCAGCAGCTTAACGGGGAATCCTGCTCAGCCCCAGCATTTT
CASSLTGNPAQPQHF
>-|13|TRBD1|TRBJ1-2|TRBV29-1
TGCAGCGTTGAGGCCGGACAGGGGGGAAAGAAGCCCTTC
CSVEAGQGGKKPF
>-|15|TRBD1|TRBJ2-5|TRBV5-4
TGTGCCAGCAGCTCCCGGGACAGGGGGCGAGAGACCCAGTACTTC
CASSSRDRGRETQYF
>-|16|TRBD1|TRBJ2-1|TRBV5-1
TGCGCCAGCAGCTTGGGGGACAGTACCTTTAACAATGAGCAGTTCTTC
CASSLGDSTFNNEQFF
>-|14|-|TRBJ2-3|TRBV18
TGTGCCAGCTCACAAGGGAGCTCCGCAGATACGCAGTATTTT
CASSQGSSADTQYF